This T cell receptor (beta chain) originates from a study of OX40 agonist ivuxolimab in advanced cancers. CDR1 and CDR2 (germline): MNHNS, SASEGT. Deletions cut 4 bases from V and 1 base from J, with 10 bases between. The CDR3 has 14 amino acids. Clones were sequenced by immunoSEQ multiplex PCR, and TCRdb holds only the in-frame ones, with some missing. Here the sample spans just over 95,000 clones, roughly 90% being singletons. This clone was seen a few times. This chain links TRBV6-1 with TRBJ1-1; a possible D gene is TRBD1 (5 bases). This TCR was recovered from an adult with an advanced solid tumor such as melanoma, head and neck, liver or kidney cancer. Sample: CD4+ or CD8+ T cells sorted from blood, taken in a trial of the OX40 agonist ivuxolimab. Here the CDR3 reads CASSAFGGNTEAFF. The CDR3 bases are TGTGCCAGCAGTGCATTTGGGGGGAACACTGAAGCTTTCTTT.